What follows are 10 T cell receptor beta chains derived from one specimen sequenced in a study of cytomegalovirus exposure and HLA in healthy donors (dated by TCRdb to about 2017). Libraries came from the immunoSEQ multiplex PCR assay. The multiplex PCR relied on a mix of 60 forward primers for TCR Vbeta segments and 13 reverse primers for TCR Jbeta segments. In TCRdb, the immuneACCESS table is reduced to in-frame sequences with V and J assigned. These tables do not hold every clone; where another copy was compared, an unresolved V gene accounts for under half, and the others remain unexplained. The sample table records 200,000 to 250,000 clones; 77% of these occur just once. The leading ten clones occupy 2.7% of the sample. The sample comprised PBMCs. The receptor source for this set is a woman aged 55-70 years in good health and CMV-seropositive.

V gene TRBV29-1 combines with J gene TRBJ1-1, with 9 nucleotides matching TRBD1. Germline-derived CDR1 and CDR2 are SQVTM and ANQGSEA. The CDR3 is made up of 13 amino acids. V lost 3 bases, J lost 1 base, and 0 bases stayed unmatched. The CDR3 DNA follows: TGCAGCGTTGAGGGACAGGGGAACACTGAAGCTTTCTTT. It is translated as CSVEGQGNTEAFF.

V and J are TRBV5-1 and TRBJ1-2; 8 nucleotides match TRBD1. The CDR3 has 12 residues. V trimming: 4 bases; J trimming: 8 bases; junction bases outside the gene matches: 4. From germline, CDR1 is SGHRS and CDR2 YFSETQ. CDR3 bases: TGCGCCAGCAGCCCGGGACAGGCGGGCTACACCTTC. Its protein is CASSPGQAGYTF.

CDR3: CATRRDSTYEQYF. In DNA, the CDR3 is TGTGCCACCAGAAGGGACAGCACCTACGAGCAGTACTTC. The chain couples TRBV15 to TRBJ2-7, with 7 bases identical to TRBD1. The CDR3 has 13 amino acids. V was pared by 6 bases and J by 2 bases, with 4 bases of the junction left unmatched. From germline, CDR1 is LNHNV and CDR2 YYDKDF (reference sequence).

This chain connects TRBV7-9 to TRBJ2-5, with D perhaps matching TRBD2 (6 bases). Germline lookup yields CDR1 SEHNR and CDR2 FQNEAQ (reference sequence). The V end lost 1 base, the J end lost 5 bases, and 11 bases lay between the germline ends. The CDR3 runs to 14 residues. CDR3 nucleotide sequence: TGTGCCAGCAGCTTAGGTGGGGGGTCCGAGACCCAGTACTTC. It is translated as CASSLGGGSETQYF.

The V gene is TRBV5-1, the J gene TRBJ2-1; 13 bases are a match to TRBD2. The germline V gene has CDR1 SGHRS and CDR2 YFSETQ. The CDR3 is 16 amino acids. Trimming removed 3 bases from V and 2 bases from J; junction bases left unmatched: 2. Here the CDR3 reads CASSSGTSGAYNEQFF. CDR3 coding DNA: TGCGCCAGCAGCTCCGGGACTAGCGGGGCCTACAATGAGCAGTTCTTC.

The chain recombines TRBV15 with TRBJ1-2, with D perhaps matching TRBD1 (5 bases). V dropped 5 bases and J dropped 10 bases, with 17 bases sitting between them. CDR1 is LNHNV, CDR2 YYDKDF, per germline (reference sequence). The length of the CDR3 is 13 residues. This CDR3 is CATSLDRGRVYTF. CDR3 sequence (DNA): TGTGCCACCAGCCTGGACCGGGGGAGAGTCTACACCTTC. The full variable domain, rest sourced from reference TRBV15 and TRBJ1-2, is DAMVIQNPRYQVTQFGKPVTLSCSQTLNHNVMYWYQQKSSQAPKLLFHYYDKDFNNEADTPDNFQSRRPNTSFCFLDIRSPGLGDTAMYLCATSLDRGRVYTFGSGTRLTVV.

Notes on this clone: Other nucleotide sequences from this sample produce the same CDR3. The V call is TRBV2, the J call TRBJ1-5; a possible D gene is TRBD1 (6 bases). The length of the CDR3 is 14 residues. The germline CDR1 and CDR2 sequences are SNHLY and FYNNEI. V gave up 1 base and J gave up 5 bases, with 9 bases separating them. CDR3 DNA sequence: TGTGCCAGCAGTGAAGGGCAGGGGCATCAGCCCCAGCATTTT. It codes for CASSEGQGHQPQHF.

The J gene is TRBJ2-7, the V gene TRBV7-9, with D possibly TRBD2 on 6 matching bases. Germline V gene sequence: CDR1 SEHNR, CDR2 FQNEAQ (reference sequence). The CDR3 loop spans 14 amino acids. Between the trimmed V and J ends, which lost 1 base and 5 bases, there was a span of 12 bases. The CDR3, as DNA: TGTGCCAGCAGCTTAGTGGGGGGTACGGACGAGCAGTACTTC. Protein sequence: CASSLVGGTDEQYF.

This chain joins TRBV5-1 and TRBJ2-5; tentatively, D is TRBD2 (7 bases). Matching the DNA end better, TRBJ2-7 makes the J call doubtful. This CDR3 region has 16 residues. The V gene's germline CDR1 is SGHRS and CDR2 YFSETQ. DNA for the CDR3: TGCGCCAGCAGCCTACACGGGGGCGGGAGCTCCTACGAGCAGTACTTC. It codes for CASSLHGGGSSYEQYF.

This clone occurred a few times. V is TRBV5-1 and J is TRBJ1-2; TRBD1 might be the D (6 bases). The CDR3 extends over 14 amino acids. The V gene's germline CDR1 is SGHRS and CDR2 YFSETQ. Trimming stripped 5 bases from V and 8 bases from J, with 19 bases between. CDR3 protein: CASRLDTGWEGYTF. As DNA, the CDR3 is TGCGCCAGCAGACTTGATACAGGGTGGGAAGGCTACACCTTC.